Detailed here is one T cell receptor beta chain. Antigen unknown. The junction had 15 bases not matched to a gene; V was cut back by 2 bases and J by 10 bases. From germline, CDR1 is ENHRY and CDR2 SYGVKD. The CDR3 is 18 amino acids. This specimen comes from a study of T cells in narcolepsy. Profiling relied on immunoSEQ multiplex PCR, and the TCRdb table lists in-frame clones only, not all of them. The table records some 34,000 clones, 81% of them present only once. Study-level results: No autoreactive T cell clone sequences appeared in some memory CD4+ repertoires.

Material: memory (CD45RA-) CD4+ T cells from blood. This chain uses TRBV10-3 with TRBJ1-6, with TRBD1 identical over 9 bases. This clonotype originated in a human donor in good health. This CDR3 is CAISERRPGQGEGSPLHF. The CDR3 DNA is TGTGCCATCAGTGAGCGACGACCGGGACAGGGAGAAGGGTCACCCCTCCACTTT.